This TCR beta chain originates from a study of CD8+ T cells in alopecia areata. Study findings and constraints: Against the mouse data, patients shared TCRs less clearly, possibly for HLA reasons. Scalp sample sequencing also detects resident alphabeta T cells of normal skin. A great number of expanded lesional clones endured in scalp and blood during tofacitinib.

Trimming shortened V by 5 bases and J by 5 bases, and 4 bases separated the two germline ends. Germline V lookup: CDR1 GTSNPN, CDR2 SVGIG (reference sequence). This CDR3 comprises 10 residues. Only one count was recorded for this clone. Its antigen is not known. Following extraction, RNA underwent reverse transcription to cDNA, which served as the sequencing template. The assay was immunoSEQ multiplex PCR, and TCRdb's table has in-frame clones only and misses some. The profile covers about 260,000 clones, with roughly 63% appearing a single time and 0.75% to 0.95% taken by the ten largest. Noted treatment: oral pan-JAK inhibitor, 5-10 mg twice daily.

V is TRBV30 and J is TRBJ2-1; D uncertain. The clonotype was recovered from a human donor with alopecia areata. The sequencing here drew on CD4+ T cells sorted from blood, taken around week 52, from a patient treated with tofacitinib. This CDR3 is CAWGNNEQFF. DNA of the CDR3: TGTGCCTGGGGAAACAATGAGCAGTTCTTC.